This T cell receptor (beta chain) came from a study of quantifying T cell responses using KT2 cells. For the study at large: Reverse transcription used primers in the TCR alpha and beta constant regions. Estimated efficiency of the T4 ligation step was above 8.5% under optimum conditions.

This clonotype occurred a few times. Known numbers of the T cell clone KT2 were added to PBMC. A single-stranded UMI oligo with SP2 sequence was ligated to cDNA 3' ends. The first PCR ran 4 to 5 cycles with an equimolar RC1.1 and RC1.2 beta primer mix. TCRdb re-called the UMI-ligation and nested PCR reads through MiXCR, storing one row per CDR3 protein. The sample contains fewer than 60,000 distinct CDR3 sequences, under 14% of which appear only once. Sequencing used PBMCs spiked with cells of the T cell clone KT2. This receptor was obtained from a human donor.

The chain's CDR3 is CASSPQGPSTDTQYF. For the CDR3, the DNA is TGTGCCAGCTCACCACAGGGACCAAGCACAGATACGCAGTATTTT. V and J are TRBV18 and TRBJ2-3; the D gene could be TRBD1 or TRBD2 (5 bases each). CDR3 length equals 15 residues. Germline V gene data show CDR1 as KGHSH and CDR2 as LQKENI. V was trimmed by 1 base and J by 0 bases, leaving 8 bases between them.